The clone carrying this TCR beta chain was seen many times. As yet, its antigen is unknown. A junction boundary mismatches the germline segment, possibly from a read error. These data belong to a study of regulatory T cells in long-lasting Graves disease. Notes on the study in general: Reduced TCR diversity was observed in persistent Graves' patients versus newly diagnosed patients.

CDR3 length equals 11 residues. The germline V gene has CDR1 SGHKS and CDR2 YYEKEE (reference sequence). To make TCR beta libraries, researchers used iRepertoire HTBI primers and Arm-PCR of CDR3 regions. TCRdb reprocessed the multiplex PCR reads with MiXCR, giving one entry per CDR3 protein. The sample yields roughly 380,000 distinct CDR3 sequences, about a sixth seen once. Time point denoted: newly diagnosed GD, antithyroid drugs for less than 3 months. With RNA extracted from PBMCs as input, the TCR library was made. This clonotype originated in a female donor with Graves disease. The sample consisted of peripheral blood mononuclear cells (PBMCs), taken at new diagnosis, from a patient treated with antithyroid drugs. This chain uses TRBV5-5 with TRBJ2-1, with a possible D match to TRBD2 (7 bases). The chain's CDR3 is CASSSGGQQFF. The CDR3 bases are TGCGCCAGCAGCTCCGGGGGGCAGCAGTTCTTC.